The sequence of this T cell receptor beta chain was determined in a study of blood T cell repertoires in COVID-19. Study-level information: Both acute and convalescent COVID-19 samples were obtained from the United States, Italy and Spain. PBMCs, B-cell-depleted T cells, or T cells were the source of the cDNA or gDNA that made up the material.

In the authors' methods: Cell counts per sample came from amplifying reference gene primers. Profiled with immunoSEQ multiplex PCR; TCRdb holds only in-frame clones, not every one. D and trimming were read from the DNA, whereas the V and J calls and clone size are those reported in that table. The repertoire holds approximately 46,000 clones, with around 81% as singletons. Per germline, CDR1 LNHDA and CDR2 SQIVND (reference sequence). The J segment lost 5 bases and the V segment lost 4 bases, leaving 8 bases of the junction unmatched. This CDR3 spans 15 amino acids. The chain couples TRBV19 to TRBJ1-2, with TRBD1 matching over 9 bases. Sequencing was carried out using peripheral blood. This clonotype originated in a woman aged 80 or over with COVID-19, enrolled during active disease. The DNA for the CDR3 is TGTGCCAGTAGTACCCGGGACAGGGCAATATATGGCTACACCTTC. Translating gives CASSTRDRAIYGYTF.